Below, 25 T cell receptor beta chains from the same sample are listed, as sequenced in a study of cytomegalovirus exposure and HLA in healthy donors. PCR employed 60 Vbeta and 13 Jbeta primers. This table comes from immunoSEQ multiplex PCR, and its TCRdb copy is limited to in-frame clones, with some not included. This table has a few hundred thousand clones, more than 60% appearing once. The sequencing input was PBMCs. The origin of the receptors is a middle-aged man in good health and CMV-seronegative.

The CDR3 sequence: CASSYSQGAGGYTF. CDR3 in DNA: TGTGCCAGCAGTTACTCCCAGGGGGCTGGTGGCTACACCTTC. The chain employs TRBV6-6 and TRBJ1-2, with TRBD1 identical over 8 bases. The CDR3 is made up of 14 amino acids. Germline V lookup: CDR1 MNHNY, CDR2 SVGAGI (reference sequence). V was pared by 0 bases and J by 7 bases, with 4 bases of the junction left unmatched.

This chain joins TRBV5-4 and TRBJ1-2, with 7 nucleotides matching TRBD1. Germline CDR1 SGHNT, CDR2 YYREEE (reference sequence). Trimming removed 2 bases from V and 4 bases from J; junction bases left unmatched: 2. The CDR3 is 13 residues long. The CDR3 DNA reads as TGTGCCAGCAGCTTTCAGGGGGGCTATGGCTACACCTTC. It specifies CASSFQGGYGYTF.

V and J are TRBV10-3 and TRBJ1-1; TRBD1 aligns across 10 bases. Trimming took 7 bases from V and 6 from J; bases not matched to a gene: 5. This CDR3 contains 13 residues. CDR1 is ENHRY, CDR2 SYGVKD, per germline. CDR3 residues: CAIKSDRGSEAFF. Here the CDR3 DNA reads TGTGCCATCAAATCGGACAGGGGGTCTGAAGCTTTCTTT.

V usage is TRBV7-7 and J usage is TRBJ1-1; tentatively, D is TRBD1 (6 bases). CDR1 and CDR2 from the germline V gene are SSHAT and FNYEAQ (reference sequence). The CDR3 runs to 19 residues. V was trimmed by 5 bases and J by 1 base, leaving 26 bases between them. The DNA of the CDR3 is TGTGCCAGCAGCCATCTGGGTCACTCGGACAGACGAAAGAACACTGAAGCTTTCTTT. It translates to CASSHLGHSDRRKNTEAFF. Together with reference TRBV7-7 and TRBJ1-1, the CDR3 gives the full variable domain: GAGVSQSPRYKVTKRGQDVTLRCDPISSHATLYWYQQALGQGPEFLTYFNYEAQPDKSGLPSDRFSAERPEGSISTLTIQRTEQRDSAMYRCASSHLGHSDRRKNTEAFFGQGTRLTVV.

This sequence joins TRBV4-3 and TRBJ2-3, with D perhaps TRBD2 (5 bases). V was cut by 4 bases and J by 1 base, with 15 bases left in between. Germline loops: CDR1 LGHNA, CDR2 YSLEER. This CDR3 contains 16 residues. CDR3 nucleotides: TGCGCCAGCAGCCCATTATCCAGCGGAGGCACAGATACGCAGTATTTT. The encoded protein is CASSPLSSGGTDTQYF.

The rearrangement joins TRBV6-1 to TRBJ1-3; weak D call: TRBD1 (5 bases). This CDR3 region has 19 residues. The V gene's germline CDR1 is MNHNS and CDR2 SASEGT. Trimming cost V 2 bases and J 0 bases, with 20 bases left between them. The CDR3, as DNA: TGTGCCAGCAGTGAAAAGGACGCCCACAGGACTAGCTCTGGAAACACCATATATTTT. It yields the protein CASSEKDAHRTSSGNTIYF.

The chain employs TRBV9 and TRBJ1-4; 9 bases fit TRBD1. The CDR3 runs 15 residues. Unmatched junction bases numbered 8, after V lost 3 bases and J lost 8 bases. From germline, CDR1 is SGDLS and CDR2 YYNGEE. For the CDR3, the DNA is TGTGCCAGCAGCGGACAGGGGGGATTGAAGGAAAAACTGTTTTTT. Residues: CASSGQGGLKEKLFF.

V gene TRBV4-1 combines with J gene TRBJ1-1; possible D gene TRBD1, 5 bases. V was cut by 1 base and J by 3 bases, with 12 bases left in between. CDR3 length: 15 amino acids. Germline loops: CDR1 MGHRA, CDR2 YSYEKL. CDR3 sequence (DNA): TGCGCCAGCAGCCAAGGAAGGGGCTGGCACACTGAAGCTTTCTTT. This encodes CASSQGRGWHTEAFF.

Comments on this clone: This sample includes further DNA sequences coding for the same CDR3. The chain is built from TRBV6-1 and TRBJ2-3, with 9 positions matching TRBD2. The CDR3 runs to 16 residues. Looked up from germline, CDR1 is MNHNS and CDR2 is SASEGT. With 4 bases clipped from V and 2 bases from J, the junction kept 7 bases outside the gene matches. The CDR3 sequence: CASSARLADATDTQYF. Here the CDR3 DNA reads TGTGCCAGCAGTGCCCGACTAGCGGACGCCACAGATACGCAGTATTTT.

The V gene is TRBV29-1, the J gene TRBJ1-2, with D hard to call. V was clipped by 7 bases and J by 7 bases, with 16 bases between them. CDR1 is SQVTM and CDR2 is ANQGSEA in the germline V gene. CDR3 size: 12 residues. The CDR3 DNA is TGCAGCGCCGAAGGCAGGTCGCGTGGCTACACCTTC. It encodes CSAEGRSRGYTF.

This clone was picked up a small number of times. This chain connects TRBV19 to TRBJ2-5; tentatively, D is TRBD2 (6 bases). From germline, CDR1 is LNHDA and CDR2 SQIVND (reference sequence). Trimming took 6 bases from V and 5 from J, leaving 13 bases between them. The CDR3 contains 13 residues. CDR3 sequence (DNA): TGTGCCAGTAGCCGACCCGGAGGGGAGACCCAGTACTTC. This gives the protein CASSRPGGETQYF.

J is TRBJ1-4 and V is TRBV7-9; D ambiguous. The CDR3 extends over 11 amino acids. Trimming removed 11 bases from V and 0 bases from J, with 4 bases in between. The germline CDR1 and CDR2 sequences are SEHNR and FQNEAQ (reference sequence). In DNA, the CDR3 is TGTGCCTCAGCAACTAATGAAAAACTGTTTTTT. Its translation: CASATNEKLFF.

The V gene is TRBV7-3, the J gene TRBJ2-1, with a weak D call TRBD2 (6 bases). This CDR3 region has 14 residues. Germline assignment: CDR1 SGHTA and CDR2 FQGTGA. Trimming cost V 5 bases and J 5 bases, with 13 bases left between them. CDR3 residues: CASSPRGTDNEQFF. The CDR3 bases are TGTGCCAGCAGCCCCCGGGGGACGGACAATGAGCAGTTCTTC.

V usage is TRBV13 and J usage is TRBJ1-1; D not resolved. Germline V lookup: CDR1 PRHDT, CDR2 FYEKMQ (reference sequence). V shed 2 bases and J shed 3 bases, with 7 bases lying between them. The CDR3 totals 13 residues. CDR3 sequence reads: CASSLRPDTEAFF. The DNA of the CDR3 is TGTGCCAGCAGCTTACGCCCAGACACTGAAGCTTTCTTT. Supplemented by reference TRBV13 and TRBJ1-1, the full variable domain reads AAGVIQSPRHLIKEKRETATLKCYPIPRHDTVYWYQQGPGQDPQFLISFYEKMQSDKGSIPDRFSAQQFSDYHSELNMSSLELGDSALYFCASSLRPDTEAFFGQGTRLTVV.

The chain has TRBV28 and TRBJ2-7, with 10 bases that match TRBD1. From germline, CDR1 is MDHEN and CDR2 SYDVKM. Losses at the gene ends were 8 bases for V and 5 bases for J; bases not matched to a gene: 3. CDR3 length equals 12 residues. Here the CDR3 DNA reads TGTGCCAGCGGGGGACAGGGGAACGAGCAGTACTTC. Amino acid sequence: CASGGQGNEQYF.

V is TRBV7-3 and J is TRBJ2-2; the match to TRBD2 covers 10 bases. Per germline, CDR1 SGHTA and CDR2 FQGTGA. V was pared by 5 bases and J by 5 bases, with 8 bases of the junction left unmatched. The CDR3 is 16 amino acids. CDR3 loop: CASSKGASGSTGELFF. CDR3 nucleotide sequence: TGTGCCAGCAGCAAGGGGGCTAGCGGGAGTACCGGGGAGCTGTTTTTT. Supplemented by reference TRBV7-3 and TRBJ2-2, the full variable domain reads GAGVSQTPSNKVTEKGKYVELRCDPISGHTALYWYRQSLGQGPEFLIYFQGTGAADDSGLPNDRFFAVRPEGSVSTLKIQRTERGDSAVYLCASSKGASGSTGELFFGEGSRLTVL.

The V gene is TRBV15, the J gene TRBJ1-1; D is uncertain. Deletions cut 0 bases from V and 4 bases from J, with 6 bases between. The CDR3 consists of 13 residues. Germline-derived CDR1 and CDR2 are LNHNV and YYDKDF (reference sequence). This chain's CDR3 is CATSREEGTEAFF. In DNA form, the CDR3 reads TGTGCCACCAGCAGAGAGGAGGGCACTGAAGCTTTCTTT.

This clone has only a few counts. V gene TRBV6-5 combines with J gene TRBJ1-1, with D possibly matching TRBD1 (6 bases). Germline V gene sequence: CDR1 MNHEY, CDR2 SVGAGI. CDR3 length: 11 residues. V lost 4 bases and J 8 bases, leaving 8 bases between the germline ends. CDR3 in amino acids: CASSFGQEAFF. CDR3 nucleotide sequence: TGTGCCAGCAGTTTTGGACAGGAAGCTTTCTTT.

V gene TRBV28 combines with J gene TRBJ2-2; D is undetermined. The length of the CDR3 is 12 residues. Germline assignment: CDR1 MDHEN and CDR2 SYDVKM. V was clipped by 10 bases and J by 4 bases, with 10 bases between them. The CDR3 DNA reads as TGTGCCACCGTCCCGTCCACCGGGGAGCTGTTTTTT. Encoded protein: CATVPSTGELFF.

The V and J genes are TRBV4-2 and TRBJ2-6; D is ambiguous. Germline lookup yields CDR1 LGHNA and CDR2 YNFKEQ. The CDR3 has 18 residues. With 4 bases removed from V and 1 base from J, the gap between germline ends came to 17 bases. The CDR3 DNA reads TGTGCCAGCAGCCCAAGACCTTTTTTGGAGTCTGGGGCCAACGTCCTGACTTTC. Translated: CASSPRPFLESGANVLTF.

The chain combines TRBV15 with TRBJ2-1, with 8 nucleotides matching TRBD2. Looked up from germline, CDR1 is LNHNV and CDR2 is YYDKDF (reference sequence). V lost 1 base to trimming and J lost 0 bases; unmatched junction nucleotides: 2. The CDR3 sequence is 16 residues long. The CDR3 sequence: CATSRAGTSSYNEQFF. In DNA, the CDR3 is TGTGCCACCAGCAGAGCCGGGACTAGCTCCTACAATGAGCAGTTCTTC.

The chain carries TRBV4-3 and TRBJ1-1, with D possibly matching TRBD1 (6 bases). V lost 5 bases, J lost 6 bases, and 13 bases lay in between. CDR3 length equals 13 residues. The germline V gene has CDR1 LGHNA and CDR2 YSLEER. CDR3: CASSDNRVPEAFF. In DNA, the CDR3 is TGCGCCAGCAGCGATAACAGGGTCCCTGAAGCTTTCTTT.

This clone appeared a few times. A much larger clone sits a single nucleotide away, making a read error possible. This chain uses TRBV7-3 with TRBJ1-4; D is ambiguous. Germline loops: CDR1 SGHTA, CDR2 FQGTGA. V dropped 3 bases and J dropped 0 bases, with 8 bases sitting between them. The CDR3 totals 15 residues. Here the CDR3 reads CASSFPSTTNEKLFF. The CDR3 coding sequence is TGTGCCAGCAGCTTTCCATCCACAACTAATGAAAAACTGTTTTTT. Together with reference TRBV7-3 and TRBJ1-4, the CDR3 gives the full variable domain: GAGVSQTPSNKVTEKGKYVELRCDPISGHTALYWYRQSLGQGPEFLIYFQGTGAADDSGLPNDRFFAVRPEGSVSTLKIQRTERGDSAVYLCASSFPSTTNEKLFFGSGTQLSVL.

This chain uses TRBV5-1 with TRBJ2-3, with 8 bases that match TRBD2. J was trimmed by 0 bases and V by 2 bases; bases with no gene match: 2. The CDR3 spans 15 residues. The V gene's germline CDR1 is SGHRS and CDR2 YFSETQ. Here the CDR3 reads CASSFGGASTDTQYF. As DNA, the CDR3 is TGCGCCAGCAGCTTCGGGGGGGCTAGCACAGATACGCAGTATTTT.

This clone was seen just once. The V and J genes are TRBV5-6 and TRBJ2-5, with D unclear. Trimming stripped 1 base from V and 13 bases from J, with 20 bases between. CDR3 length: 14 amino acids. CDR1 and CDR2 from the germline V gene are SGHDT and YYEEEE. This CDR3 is CASSLRLTAFERYF. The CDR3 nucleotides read TGTGCCAGCAGCTTGAGGCTGACTGCCTTCGAGCGGTACTTC.